This T cell receptor (beta chain) was retrieved from a study of blood T cell repertoires in COVID-19. Background on the study: The samples span acute and convalescent COVID-19 from the United States, Italy and Spain. Nucleic acid was either cDNA or gDNA, and it came from T cells, B-cell-depleted T cells, or PBMCs.

Enrolled during active infection, Seattle patients were then followed longitudinally. Original data processing: Estimation of nucleated cell counts relied on the amplification of reference gene primers. Clones were read by immunoSEQ multiplex PCR, and TCRdb kept only the in-frame ones, dropping some. From that table come the V and J calls and clone size; the DNA was used to work out D and trimming. The sample records fewer than 250,000 clones, approximately 90% being singletons. Trimming cost V 3 bases and J 1 base, with 13 bases left between them. Germline V gene data show CDR1 as MNHNS and CDR2 as SASEGT. The CDR3 totals 16 residues.

The sequencing sample was made of peripheral blood. The TCR originated in a man aged 45-65 years with COVID-19, enrolled during active disease. The chain employs TRBV6-1 and TRBJ2-1; D ambiguous. DNA for the CDR3: TGTGCCAGCAGTGACTATCGTGGCAGGTCCTACAATGAGCAGTTCTTC. The encoded protein is CASSDYRGRSYNEQFF.